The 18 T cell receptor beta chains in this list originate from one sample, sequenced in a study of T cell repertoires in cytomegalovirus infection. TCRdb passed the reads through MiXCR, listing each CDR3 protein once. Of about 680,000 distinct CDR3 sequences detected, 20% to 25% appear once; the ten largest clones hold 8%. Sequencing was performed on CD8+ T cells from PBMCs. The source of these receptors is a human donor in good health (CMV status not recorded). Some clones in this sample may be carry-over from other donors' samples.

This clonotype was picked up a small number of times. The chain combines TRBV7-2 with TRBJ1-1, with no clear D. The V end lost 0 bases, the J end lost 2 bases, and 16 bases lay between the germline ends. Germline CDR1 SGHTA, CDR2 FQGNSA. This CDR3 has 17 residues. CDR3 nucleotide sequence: TGTGCCAGCAGCTTAGCCCGCTTCCGGGGTCAAAACACTGAAGCTTTCTTT. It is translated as CASSLARFRGQNTEAFF.

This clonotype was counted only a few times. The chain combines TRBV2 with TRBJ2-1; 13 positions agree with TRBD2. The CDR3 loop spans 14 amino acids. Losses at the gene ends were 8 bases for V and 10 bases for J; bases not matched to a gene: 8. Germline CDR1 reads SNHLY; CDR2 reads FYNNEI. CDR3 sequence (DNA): TGTGCCAGCGTATGGGAACTAGCGGGGGGGGAGCAGTTCTTC. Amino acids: CASVWELAGGEQFF. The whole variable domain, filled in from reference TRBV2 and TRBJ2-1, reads EPEVTQTPSHQVTQMGQEVILRCVPISNHLYFYWYRQILGQKVEFLVSFYNNEISEKSEIFDDQFSVERPDGSNFTLKIRSTKLEDSAMYFCASVWELAGGEQFFGPGTRLTVL.

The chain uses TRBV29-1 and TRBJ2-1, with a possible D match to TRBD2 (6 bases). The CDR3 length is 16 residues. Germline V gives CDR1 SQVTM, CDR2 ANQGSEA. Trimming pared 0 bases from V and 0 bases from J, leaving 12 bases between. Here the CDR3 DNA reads TGCAGCGTTGAAGAGGGGGGAAAGAGCTCCTACAATGAGCAGTTCTTC. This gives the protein CSVEEGGKSSYNEQFF.

The CDR3 DNA reads TGTGCCAGCAGTTCCCCCGGCCGCAATGAGCAGTTCTTC. Protein sequence: CASSSPGRNEQFF. This chain uses TRBV27 with TRBJ2-1; D ambiguous. The length of the CDR3 is 13 residues. Germline V gives CDR1 MNHEY, CDR2 SMNVEV (reference sequence). Trimming removed 4 bases from V and 6 bases from J, with 10 bases in between.

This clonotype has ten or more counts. DNA for the CDR3: TGTGCCAGCAGCCCTCAGCGGGGGCGCACAGATACGCAGTATTTT. It yields the protein CASSPQRGRTDTQYF. The chain combines TRBV7-2 with TRBJ2-3; the match to TRBD2 covers 8 bases. Germline V gene data show CDR1 as SGHTA and CDR2 as FQGNSA. CDR3 length: 15 amino acids. Trimming at V came to 5 bases and at J to 1 base, leaving 5 bases not matched to a gene.

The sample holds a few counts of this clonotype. In nucleotides, the CDR3 is TGCAGTGCCCCGGACCCCGACCTGTATGGCTACACCTTC. Translating it yields CSAPDPDLYGYTF. The genes are TRBV20-1 and TRBJ1-2; the D is unclear. The CDR3 has 13 residues. Trimming removed 6 bases at V and 5 bases at J, with 16 bases between. Germline V gives CDR1 DFQATT, CDR2 SNEGSKA (reference sequence).

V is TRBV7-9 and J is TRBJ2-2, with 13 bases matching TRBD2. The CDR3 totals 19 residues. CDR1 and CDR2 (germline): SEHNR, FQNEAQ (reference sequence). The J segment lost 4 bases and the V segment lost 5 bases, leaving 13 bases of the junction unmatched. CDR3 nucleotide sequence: TGTGCCAGCAGCCAGACTAGCGGGGGGCCGGTTCGGATCACCGGGGAGCTGTTTTTT. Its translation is CASSQTSGGPVRITGELFF.

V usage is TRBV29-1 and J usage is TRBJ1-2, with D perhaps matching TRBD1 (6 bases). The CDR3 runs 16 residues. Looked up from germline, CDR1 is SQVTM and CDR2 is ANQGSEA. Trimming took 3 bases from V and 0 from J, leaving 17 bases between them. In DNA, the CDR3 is TGCAGCGTTGAGAACGGACAGACATTCACTAACTATGGCTACACCTTC. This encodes CSVENGQTFTNYGYTF.

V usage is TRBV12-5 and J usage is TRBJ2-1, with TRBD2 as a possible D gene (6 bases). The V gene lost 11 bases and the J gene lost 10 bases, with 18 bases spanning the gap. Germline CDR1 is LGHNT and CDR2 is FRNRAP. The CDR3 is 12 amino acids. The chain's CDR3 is CASGGGGGEQFF. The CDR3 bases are TGTGCTTCCGGGGGAGGTGGAGGGGAGCAGTTCTTC. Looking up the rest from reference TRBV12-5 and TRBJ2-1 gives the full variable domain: DARVTQTPRHKVTEMGQEVTMRCQPILGHNTVFWYRQTMMQGLELLAYFRNRAPLDDSGMPKDRFSAEMPDATLATLKIQPSEPRDSAVYFCASGGGGGEQFFGPGTRLTVL.

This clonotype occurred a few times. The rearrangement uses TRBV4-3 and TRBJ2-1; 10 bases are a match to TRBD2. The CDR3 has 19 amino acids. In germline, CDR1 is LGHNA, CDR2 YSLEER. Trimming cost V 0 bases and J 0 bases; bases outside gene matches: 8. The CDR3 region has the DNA TGCGCCAGCAGCCAAGAACTAGCGGGGCTCGAGAGCTCCTACAATGAGCAGTTCTTC. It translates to CASSQELAGLESSYNEQFF.

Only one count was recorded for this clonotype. The DNA for the CDR3 is TGTGCCAGCAGCCCTCGAGCGGGGGCGGGAAATGAGCAGTTCTTC. Its translation is CASSPRAGAGNEQFF. The V and J genes are TRBV9 and TRBJ2-1, with 8 bases matching TRBD2. The CDR3 is 15 amino acids. The V segment lost 4 bases and the J segment 7 bases; nucleotides outside the gene matches: 10. From germline, CDR1 is SGDLS and CDR2 YYNGEE. Together with reference TRBV9 and TRBJ2-1, the CDR3 gives the full variable domain: DSGVTQTPKHLITATGQRVTLRCSPRSGDLSVYWYQQSLDQGLQFLIQYYNGEERAKGNILERFSAQQFPDLHSELNLSSLELGDSALYFCASSPRAGAGNEQFFGPGTRLTVL.

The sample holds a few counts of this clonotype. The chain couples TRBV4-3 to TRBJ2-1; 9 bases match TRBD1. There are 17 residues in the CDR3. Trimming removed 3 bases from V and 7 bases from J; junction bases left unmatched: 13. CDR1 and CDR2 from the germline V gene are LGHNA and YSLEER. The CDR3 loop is CASSQASGTGRNNEQFF. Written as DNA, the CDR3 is TGCGCCAGCAGCCAGGCCTCCGGGACAGGGAGGAATAATGAGCAGTTCTTC.

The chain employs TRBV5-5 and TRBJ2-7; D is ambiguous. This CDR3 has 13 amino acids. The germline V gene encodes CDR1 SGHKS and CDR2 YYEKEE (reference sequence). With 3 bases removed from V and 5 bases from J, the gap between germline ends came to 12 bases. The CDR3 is CASSSGYLNEQYV. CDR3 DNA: TGTGCCAGCAGCTCGGGCTACTTAAACGAGCAGTACGTC.

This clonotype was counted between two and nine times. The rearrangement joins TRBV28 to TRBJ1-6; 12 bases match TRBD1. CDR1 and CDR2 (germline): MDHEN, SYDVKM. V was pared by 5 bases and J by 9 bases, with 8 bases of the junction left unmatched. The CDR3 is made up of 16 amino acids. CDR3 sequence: CASSPPGTGGLSPLHF. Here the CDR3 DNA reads TGTGCCAGCAGTCCACCCGGGACAGGGGGCCTTTCACCCCTCCACTTT.

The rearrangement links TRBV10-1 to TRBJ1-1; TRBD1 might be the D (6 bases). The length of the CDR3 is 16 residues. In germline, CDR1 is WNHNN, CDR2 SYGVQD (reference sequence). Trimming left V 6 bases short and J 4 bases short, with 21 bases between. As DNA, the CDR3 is TGCGCCAGCAGCGATAAACAGGGTGTAGGGCCCACTGAAGCTTTCTTT. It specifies CASSDKQGVGPTEAFF.

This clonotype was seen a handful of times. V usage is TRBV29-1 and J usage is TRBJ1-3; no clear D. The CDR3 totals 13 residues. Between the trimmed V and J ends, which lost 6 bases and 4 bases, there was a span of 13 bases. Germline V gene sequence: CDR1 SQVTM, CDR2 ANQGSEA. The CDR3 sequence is CSVVTLSGNTIYF. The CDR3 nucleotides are TGCAGCGTGGTGACACTTTCGGGAAACACCATATATTTT.

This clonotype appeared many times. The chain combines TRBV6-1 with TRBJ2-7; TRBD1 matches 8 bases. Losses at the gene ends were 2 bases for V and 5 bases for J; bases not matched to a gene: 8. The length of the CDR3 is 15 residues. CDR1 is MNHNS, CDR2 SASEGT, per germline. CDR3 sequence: CASSESDRVKDEQYF. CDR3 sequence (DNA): TGTGCCAGCAGTGAATCGGACAGGGTTAAGGACGAGCAGTACTTC.

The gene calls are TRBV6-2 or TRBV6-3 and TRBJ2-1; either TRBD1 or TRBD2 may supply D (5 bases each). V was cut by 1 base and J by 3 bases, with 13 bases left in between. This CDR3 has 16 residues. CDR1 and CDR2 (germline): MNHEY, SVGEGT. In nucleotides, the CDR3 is TGTGCCAGCAGTTACTTCCCGGGGACCGGCTACAATGAGCAGTTCTTC. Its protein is CASSYFPGTGYNEQFF.